These T cell receptor beta chains were read from a single sample in a study of blood T cell repertoires in COVID-19. Clones were read by immunoSEQ multiplex PCR, and TCRdb kept only the in-frame ones, dropping some. This table has about 71,000 clones, approximately 90% appearing once. Sequenced sample: peripheral blood. The source of these receptors is a middle-aged man with acute or convalescent COVID-19. Each CDR3 is given with its conserved first and last residue. Each record gives: V gene, D gene, clone size, J gene, CDR3 protein, CDR3 DNA. A D gene is named only where the DNA matches it firmly. Clone size is stated in some rows and not others, as once, few, many or a class when expanded.

V gene: TRBV9
D gene: TRBD2
clone size: few
J gene: TRBJ2-6
CDR3 protein: CASSVHSGRSGANVLTF
CDR3 DNA: TGTGCCAGCAGCGTACATAGCGGGAGGTCTGGGGCCAACGTCCTGACTTTC

V gene: TRBV5-4
D gene: TRBD1
clone size: once
J gene: TRBJ1-2
CDR3 protein: CASSFLDRASTYGYTF
CDR3 DNA: TGTGCCAGCAGCTTCCTGGACAGGGCGAGTACTTATGGCTACACCTTC

V gene: TRBV19
D gene: TRBD2
clone size: .
J gene: TRBJ2-3
CDR3 protein: CASSMIAGGTDTQYF
CDR3 DNA: TGTGCCAGTAGTATGATAGCGGGAGGTACAGATACGCAGTATTTT

V gene: TRBV6-4
D gene: TRBD2
clone size: .
J gene: TRBJ2-3
CDR3 protein: CASRGTAGGTDTQYF
CDR3 DNA: TGTGCCAGCAGAGGAACGGCGGGAGGCACAGATACGCAGTATTTT

V gene: TRBV4-3
D gene: .
clone size: .
J gene: TRBJ1-1
CDR3 protein: CASSQTQGVNTEAFF
CDR3 DNA: TGCGCCAGCAGCCAAACACAGGGAGTGAACACTGAAGCTTTCTTT

V gene: TRBV19
D gene: .
clone size: .
J gene: TRBJ1-4
CDR3 protein: CASSTPPGEKLFF
CDR3 DNA: TGTGCCAGTAGTACACCCCCAGGGGAAAAACTGTTTTTT

V gene: TRBV28
D gene: TRBD2
clone size: .
J gene: TRBJ2-7
CDR3 protein: CASSPVSREIDEQYF
CDR3 DNA: TGTGCCAGCAGTCCTGTCTCGCGGGAGATTGACGAGCAGTACTTC

V gene: TRBV9
D gene: TRBD2
clone size: few
J gene: TRBJ2-2
CDR3 protein: CASSGAGGLTGELFF
CDR3 DNA: TGTGCCAGCAGCGGAGCGGGAGGCCTCACCGGGGAGCTGTTTTTT

V gene: TRBV5-1
D gene: TRBD1
clone size: .
J gene: TRBJ2-7
CDR3 protein: CASSFTGGYEQYF
CDR3 DNA: TGCGCCAGCAGTTTTACAGGGGGCTACGAGCAGTACTTC

V gene: TRBV19
D gene: TRBD1
clone size: .
J gene: TRBJ2-1
CDR3 protein: CASSWGLGQGVYNEQFF
CDR3 DNA: TGTGCCAGTAGTTGGGGTTTAGGACAGGGGGTCTACAATGAGCAGTTCTTC

V gene: TRBV5-4
D gene: TRBD2
clone size: .
J gene: TRBJ2-7
CDR3 protein: CASSAREGGTNEQYF
CDR3 DNA: TGTGCCAGCAGCGCACGGGAGGGCGGGACTAACGAGCAGTACTTC

V gene: TRBV18
D gene: TRBD1
clone size: .
J gene: TRBJ2-5
CDR3 protein: CASSHGTGMEETQYF
CDR3 DNA: TGTGCCAGCTCTCACGGGACAGGGATGGAGGAGACCCAGTACTTC

V gene: TRBV3-1/TRBV3-2
D gene: .
clone size: .
J gene: TRBJ2-1
CDR3 protein: CASSQAMIPNNEQFF
CDR3 DNA: TGTGCCAGCAGCCAAGCTATGATACCTAACAATGAGCAGTTCTTC

V gene: TRBV12-5
D gene: TRBD1
clone size: .
J gene: TRBJ1-2
CDR3 protein: CASGLQGAGYGYTF
CDR3 DNA: TGTGCTAGTGGACTACAGGGGGCCGGCTATGGCTACACCTTC

V gene: TRBV27
D gene: .
clone size: .
J gene: TRBJ2-3
CDR3 protein: CASSLWEGTDTQYF
CDR3 DNA: TGTGCCAGCAGTTTATGGGAGGGCACAGATACGCAGTATTTT

V gene: TRBV5-1
D gene: .
clone size: .
J gene: TRBJ1-1
CDR3 protein: CASRSATEAFF
CDR3 DNA: TGCGCCAGCAGGTCAGCGACTGAAGCTTTCTTT

V gene: TRBV7-2
D gene: .
clone size: .
J gene: TRBJ2-7
CDR3 protein: CASSLAQSYEQYF
CDR3 DNA: TGTGCCAGCAGCTTAGCCCAGTCCTACGAGCAGTACTTC

V gene: TRBV6-4
D gene: .
clone size: .
J gene: TRBJ1-5
CDR3 protein: CASSDDGGVQHF
CDR3 DNA: TGTGCCAGCAGTGACGACGGAGGGGTCCAGCATTTT

V gene: TRBV6-5
D gene: .
clone size: .
J gene: TRBJ2-5
CDR3 protein: CASSLGGGGETQYF
CDR3 DNA: TGTGCCAGCAGTTTGGGGGGCGGGGGAGAGACCCAGTACTTC

V gene: TRBV3-1/TRBV3-2
D gene: .
clone size: .
J gene: TRBJ1-5
CDR3 protein: CASSPGNQPQHF
CDR3 DNA: TGTGCCAGCAGCCCAGGGAATCAGCCCCAGCATTTT

V gene: TRBV19
D gene: TRBD1
clone size: .
J gene: TRBJ1-2
CDR3 protein: CASNEDRAPIGYTF
CDR3 DNA: TGTGCCAGTAACGAAGACAGGGCCCCCATTGGCTACACCTTC

V gene: TRBV2
D gene: .
clone size: .
J gene: TRBJ1-5
CDR3 protein: CASSEARGPVSYSNQPQHF
CDR3 DNA: TGTGCCAGCAGTGAAGCGCGAGGTCCGGTCTCGTATAGCAATCAGCCCCAGCATTTT

V gene: TRBV29-1
D gene: TRBD2
clone size: .
J gene: TRBJ2-1
CDR3 protein: CSAKAGATFEQFF
CDR3 DNA: TGCAGCGCCAAAGCGGGAGCAACCTTTGAGCAGTTCTTC

V gene: TRBV5-1
D gene: .
clone size: .
J gene: TRBJ2-3
CDR3 protein: CASSLAEDTQYF
CDR3 DNA: TGCGCCAGCAGCTTGGCTGAGGATACGCAGTATTTT

V gene: TRBV10-3
D gene: TRBD1
clone size: once
J gene: TRBJ2-2
CDR3 protein: CAISDGGQGYTGELFF
CDR3 DNA: TGTGCCATCAGTGACGGGGGACAGGGATACACCGGGGAGCTGTTTTTT

V gene: TRBV19
D gene: TRBD1
clone size: .
J gene: TRBJ2-2
CDR3 protein: CAPRRTGWGTGELFF
CDR3 DNA: TGTGCCCCCCGGAGGACAGGGTGGGGCACCGGGGAGCTGTTTTTT

V gene: TRBV6-5
D gene: TRBD1
clone size: .
J gene: TRBJ1-2
CDR3 protein: CASSYSPTGDGYTF
CDR3 DNA: TGTGCCAGCAGTTACTCGCCGACAGGGGATGGCTACACCTTC

V gene: TRBV28
D gene: .
clone size: once
J gene: TRBJ2-3
CDR3 protein: CASTNQGLTDTQYF
CDR3 DNA: TGTGCCAGCACCAATCAGGGGCTCACAGATACGCAGTATTTT

V gene: TRBV6-2/TRBV6-3
D gene: TRBD1
clone size: .
J gene: TRBJ1-2
CDR3 protein: CASSRGQRDFYYGYTF
CDR3 DNA: TGTGCCAGCAGTAGGGGACAGAGGGATTTCTACTATGGCTACACCTTC

V gene: TRBV19
D gene: TRBD2
clone size: .
J gene: TRBJ2-5
CDR3 protein: CASSMGGQRETQYF
CDR3 DNA: TGTGCCAGTAGTATGGGAGGGCAGCGAGAGACCCAGTACTTC

V gene: TRBV6-5
D gene: TRBD1
clone size: once
J gene: TRBJ1-2
CDR3 protein: CASSYSEGALGYTF
CDR3 DNA: TGTGCCAGCAGTTACAGCGAGGGGGCGCTCGGCTACACCTTC

V gene: TRBV10-2
D gene: TRBD1
clone size: few
J gene: TRBJ1-1
CDR3 protein: CASIPGQGENTEAFF
CDR3 DNA: TGCGCCAGCATACCGGGACAGGGGGAGAACACTGAAGCTTTCTTT

V gene: TRBV11-2
D gene: .
clone size: .
J gene: TRBJ1-1
CDR3 protein: CASSPSRGVGTEAFF
CDR3 DNA: TGTGCCAGCAGCCCATCTCGGGGGGTTGGCACTGAAGCTTTCTTT

V gene: TRBV24-1
D gene: TRBD1
clone size: .
J gene: TRBJ2-5
CDR3 protein: CATSDHHGTGSGETQYF
CDR3 DNA: TGTGCCACCAGTGATCACCACGGGACAGGGAGTGGAGAGACCCAGTACTTC

V gene: TRBV1
D gene: .
clone size: .
J gene: TRBJ1-5
CDR3 protein: CTSSQEADRGCPNQPQHF
CDR3 DNA: TGCACCAGCAGCCAAGAAGCCGACAGGGGATGCCCCAATCAGCCCCAGCATTTT

V gene: TRBV11-3
D gene: .
clone size: .
J gene: TRBJ2-2
CDR3 protein: CASSSNRVGELFF
CDR3 DNA: TGTGCCAGCAGCTCAAATCGAGTCGGGGAGCTGTTTTTT

V gene: TRBV5-1
D gene: TRBD2
clone size: .
J gene: TRBJ2-2
CDR3 protein: CASSPTSGSNTGELFF
CDR3 DNA: TGCGCCAGCAGCCCGACTAGCGGATCGAACACCGGGGAGCTGTTTTTT

V gene: TRBV3-1/TRBV3-2
D gene: TRBD1
clone size: few
J gene: TRBJ2-5
CDR3 protein: CASSQQNRGRKETQYF
CDR3 DNA: TGTGCCAGCAGCCAACAAAACAGGGGGCGGAAGGAGACCCAGTACTTC

V gene: TRBV24-1
D gene: .
clone size: .
J gene: TRBJ1-5
CDR3 protein: CATSVSGGGQPQHF
CDR3 DNA: TGTGCCACCAGTGTGTCCGGGGGAGGGCAGCCCCAGCATTTT

V gene: TRBV7-2
D gene: .
clone size: few
J gene: TRBJ1-2
CDR3 protein: CASSFLYGYTF
CDR3 DNA: TGTGCCAGCAGCTTCCTCTATGGCTACACCTTC

V gene: TRBV27
D gene: .
clone size: .
J gene: TRBJ1-5
CDR3 protein: CASSLRGNQPQHF
CDR3 DNA: TGTGCCAGCAGCCTTCGCGGAAATCAGCCCCAGCATTTT

V gene: TRBV13
D gene: .
clone size: .
J gene: TRBJ1-3
CDR3 protein: CASSHRPSGNTIYF
CDR3 DNA: TGTGCCAGCAGCCACAGGCCCTCTGGAAACACCATATATTTT

V gene: TRBV28
D gene: TRBD2
clone size: .
J gene: TRBJ2-3
CDR3 protein: CASSLGRESSWAPDTQYF
CDR3 DNA: TGTGCCAGCAGTTTGGGGAGGGAGTCAAGTTGGGCACCAGATACGCAGTATTTT

V gene: TRBV6-1
D gene: .
clone size: .
J gene: TRBJ2-3
CDR3 protein: CASSEGGTDTQYF
CDR3 DNA: TGTGCCAGCAGTGAAGGCGGCACAGATACGCAGTATTTT

V gene: TRBV2
D gene: TRBD1
clone size: .
J gene: TRBJ1-1
CDR3 protein: CASTRQGVPNTEAFF
CDR3 DNA: TGTGCCAGCACCAGACAGGGAGTCCCGAACACTGAAGCTTTCTTT

V gene: TRBV10-2
D gene: TRBD1
clone size: .
J gene: TRBJ2-5
CDR3 protein: CASSDGWGRKGGTEEGETQYF
CDR3 DNA: TGCGCCAGCAGTGATGGGTGGGGCCGTAAAGGGGGCACCGAAGAGGGAGAGACCCAGTACTTC

V gene: TRBV5-6
D gene: TRBD1
clone size: .
J gene: TRBJ2-1
CDR3 protein: CASRSGRGLGFNNEQFF
CDR3 DNA: TGTGCCAGCAGGTCGGGAAGGGGGCTGGGGTTTAACAATGAGCAGTTCTTC

V gene: TRBV19
D gene: .
clone size: .
J gene: TRBJ1-1
CDR3 protein: CASSMQGLNTEAFF
CDR3 DNA: TGTGCCAGTAGTATGCAGGGGTTGAACACTGAAGCTTTCTTT